This paragraph reports one T cell receptor (beta chain). Germline CDR1 is SGHRS and CDR2 is YFSETQ. The CDR3 spans 16 residues. After removal of 4 bases from V and 3 bases from J, the junction contained 7 bases not matched to a gene. This record belongs to a study of technical replicates of blood from several donors. The assay was immunoSEQ multiplex PCR, and TCRdb's table has in-frame clones only and misses some. The sample shows 80,000 to 90,000 clones, around 94% of them seen only once. The sequenced sample was T cells isolated from PBMCs. The chain joins TRBV5-1 to TRBJ2-2; TRBD1 matches at 9 bases. This clonotype originated in a human donor in good health. In nucleotides, the CDR3 is TGCGCCAGCAGCGCTGGGACAGGGTTTGACACCGGGGAGCTGTTTTTT. Amino acids: CASSAGTGFDTGELFF.